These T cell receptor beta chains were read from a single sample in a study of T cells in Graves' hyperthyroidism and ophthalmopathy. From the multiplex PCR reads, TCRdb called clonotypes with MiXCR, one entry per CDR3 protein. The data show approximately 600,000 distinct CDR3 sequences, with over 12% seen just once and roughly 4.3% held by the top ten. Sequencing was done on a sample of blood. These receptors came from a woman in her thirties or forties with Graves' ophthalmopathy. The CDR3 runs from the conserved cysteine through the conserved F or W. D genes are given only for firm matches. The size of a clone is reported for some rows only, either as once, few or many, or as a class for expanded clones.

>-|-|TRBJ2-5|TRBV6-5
CASSYFFWEETQYF
TGTGCCAGCAGCTATTTTTTTTGGGAAGAGACCCAGTACTTC
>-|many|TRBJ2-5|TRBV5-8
CASSFSVLQETQYF
TGTGCCAGCAGCTTCTCGGTACTTCAAGAGACCCAGTACTTC
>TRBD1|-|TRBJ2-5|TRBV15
CATSRGTGVGETQYF
TGTGCCACCAGCAGGGGGACAGGGGTAGGGGAGACCCAGTACTTC
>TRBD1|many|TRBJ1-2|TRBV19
CASTTGTGNVAYGYTF
TGTGCCAGTACGACCGGGACAGGGAATGTTGCCTATGGCTACACCTTC
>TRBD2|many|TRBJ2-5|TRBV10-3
CAISEGIIAGGETQYF
TGTGCCATCAGTGAGGGGATTATAGCGGGAGGCGAGACCCAGTACTTC
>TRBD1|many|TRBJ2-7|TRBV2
CASRGTVGFKYF
TGTGCCAGCAGAGGGACAGTCGGGTTCAAGTACTTC
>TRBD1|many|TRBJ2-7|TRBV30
CAWRTRPMDRGVLGYEQYF
TGTGCCTGGAGAACGCGTCCCATGGACAGGGGGGTACTCGGCTACGAGCAGTACTTC
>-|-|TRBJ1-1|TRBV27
CASSPRRGGGTEAFF
TGTGCCAGCAGTCCTCGCAGGGGCGGGGGCACTGAAGCTTTCTTT
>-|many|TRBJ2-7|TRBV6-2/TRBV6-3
CASSYRLGASYEQYF
TGTGCCAGCAGCTATAGACTAGGGGCCTCCTACGAGCAGTACTTC
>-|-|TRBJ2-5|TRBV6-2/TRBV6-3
CASSYPTGSVWETQYF
TGTGCCAGCAGTTACCCCACCGGGAGCGTTTGGGAGACCCAGTACTTC
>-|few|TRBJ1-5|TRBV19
CASSRIGGRYSNQPQHF
TGTGCCAGTAGTCGTATCGGGGGGAGATATAGCAATCAGCCCCAGCATTTT
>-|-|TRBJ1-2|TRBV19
CASSTFGGYTF
TGTGCCAGTAGCACATTTGGTGGCTACACCTTC
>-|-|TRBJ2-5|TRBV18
CASSPPTPQETQYF
TGTGCCAGCTCACCGCCTACACCCCAAGAGACCCAGTACTTC
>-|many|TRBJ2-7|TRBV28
CASSRLRTYEQYF
TGTGCCAGCAGTCGACTTAGAACCTACGAGCAGTACTTC
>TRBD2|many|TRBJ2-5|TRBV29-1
CSVEREGRTQYF
TGCAGCGTTGAACGGGAGGGCCGGACCCAGTACTTC
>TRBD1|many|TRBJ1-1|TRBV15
CATQGARSMNTEAFF
TGTGCCACCCAGGGGGCGCGGAGCATGAACACTGAAGCTTTCTTT
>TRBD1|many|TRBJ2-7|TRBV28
CASSFGTGGAEQYF
TGTGCCAGCAGTTTCGGGACAGGGGGCGCCGAGCAGTACTTC
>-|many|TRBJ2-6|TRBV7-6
CASSLSRDGANVLTF
TGTGCCAGCAGCCTGTCCCGGGACGGGGCCAACGTCCTGACTTTC
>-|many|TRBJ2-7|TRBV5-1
CASSPAVYSYEQYF
TGCGCCAGCAGCCCCGCGGTTTATTCCTACGAGCAGTACTTC
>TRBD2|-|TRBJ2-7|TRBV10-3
CAISSTGTNGLAGTDAYEQYF
TGTGCCATCAGCTCGACTGGGACCAACGGACTAGCGGGAACTGACGCCTACGAGCAGTACTTC
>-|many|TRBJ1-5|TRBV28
CASKYNTGSPNQPQHF
TGTGCCAGCAAGTACAACACAGGATCGCCCAATCAGCCCCAGCATTTT
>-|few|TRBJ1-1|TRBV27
CASPVIIGAFF
TGTGCCAGCCCGGTAATAATTGGAGCTTTCTTT
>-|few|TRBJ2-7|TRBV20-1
CSARDSGTKIYEQYF
TGCAGTGCTAGAGATTCCGGGACAAAAATTTACGAGCAGTACTTC
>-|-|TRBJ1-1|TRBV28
CASSKALNTEAFF
TGTGCCAGCAGTAAGGCGCTGAACACTGAAGCTTTCTTT